Here is one T cell receptor beta chain with its context. Its antigen is not known. The data stem from a study of PD-L1 blockade in urothelial cancer. Study-wide background: Of approximately 29 patients, some 25 were males with bladder-origin urothelial cancer. Of prior chemotherapy regimens, patients had received between 0 and 3. Study conclusions and caveats: A below-median TCR clonality in blood before treatment predicted better survival.

The assay was immunoSEQ multiplex PCR, and TCRdb's table has in-frame clones only and misses some. The profile shows about 82,000 clones, around 76% of them singletons. CDR3 length: 13 amino acids. The germline gives CDR1 SQVTM, CDR2 ANQGSEA. J was trimmed by 1 base and V by 5 bases; bases with no gene match: 4. Between 1 and 8 samples, pretreatment and on-treatment, were given by each patient. The chain carries TRBV29-1 and TRBJ1-1, with TRBD1 matching over 7 bases. The clonotype comes from a man between 65 and 85 years old with urothelial cancer. This material consisted of PBMCs, taken around atezolizumab (anti-PD-L1) treatment. The CDR3: CSVHRDRNTEAFF. The CDR3, as DNA: TGCAGCGTTCACCGGGACAGGAACACTGAAGCTTTCTTT.